This T cell receptor (beta chain) was identified in a study of blood T cell repertoires in COVID-19. Background on the study: PBMCs, B-cell-depleted T cells, or T cells were the source of the cDNA or gDNA that made up the material.

Data came from immunoSEQ multiplex PCR; TCRdb stores just in-frame clones and leaves some out. The repertoire includes approximately 130,000 clones, 75% to 85% of them detected once, and roughly 12% sits in the top ten. CDR1 and CDR2 from the germline V gene are SGHRS and YFSETQ. The CDR3 sequence is 14 residues long. V dropped 3 bases and J dropped 5; count of bases not matched to a gene: 4. The V and J genes are TRBV5-1 and TRBJ2-2; 7 nucleotides line up with TRBD2. Input material: peripheral blood. This sequence originates from a human donor in a cohort sampled during active COVID-19. The CDR3 region is CASSWRGGTGELFF. The DNA of the CDR3 is TGCGCCAGCAGCTGGCGGGGAGGGACCGGGGAGCTGTTTTTT.